The clone carrying this T cell receptor beta chain occurred a few times. The antigen is unknown. Sorting that relied on CD45RO/CCR7/CD25/CD127/CD95/CD27 yielded CD4+ naive, central memory, regulatory and stem cell-like memory cells. Sorting produced populations that all topped 95% purity. The data derive from a study of beta chain features in type 1 diabetes. Overall study results and limits: Among patients with Type 1 diabetes, TCRB CDR3s were moderately but significantly shorter in every one of the four CD4+ subsets.

There are 14 residues in the CDR3. Trimming cost V 0 bases and J 7 bases; bases outside gene matches: 3. The V gene's germline CDR1 is KGHSH and CDR2 LQKENI. Investigators reverse transcribed all isolated RNA, so they sequenced expressed TCRB transcripts. An average approximately 3.5 million reads came from naive, central memory and regulatory T cell samples. Sequencing used immunoSEQ multiplex PCR; TCRdb keeps in-frame clones, though not all of them. The table lists about 150,000 clones, 7% to 9% of them singletons. The sequence derives from a young man with type 1 diabetes. The chain couples TRBV18 to TRBJ2-1; the match to TRBD2 covers 7 bases. Sequencing was performed on central memory CD4+ T cells from blood. The CDR3: CASSPPQRGNEQFF. In DNA form, the CDR3 reads TGTGCCAGCTCACCACCTCAGCGGGGTAATGAGCAGTTCTTC.